The T cell receptor beta chain described here comes from a study of read filtering for tumor transcriptome and immune sequencing. About the research overall: Among patients, 17 to 20 were male and 14 female, aged about 47 to 85 (mean about 70). The study's findings and limits: Without single-read clonotypes, shared clonotype proportions correlated more between IR-seq and RNA-seq.

In regard to this clonotype: Its antigen is as yet unknown.

This CDR3 comprises 18 residues. Between the trimmed V and J ends, which lost 0 bases and 0 bases, there was a span of 17 bases. The germline V gene encodes CDR1 MNHEY and CDR2 SMNVEV (reference sequence). The library was built from about 400 ng RNA with molecular barcoded adaptors for alpha/delta and beta/gamma chains. One entry per CDR3 protein results from TCRdb running MiXCR on the reads. Of approximately 25,000 distinct CDR3 sequences listed, about an eighth are singletons. The chain employs TRBV27 and TRBJ1-1, with D hard to call. The origin of this receptor is a donor aged 40 or over with multiple myeloma. Material for sequencing was a population of CD138-negative cells sorted from bone marrow. The CDR3 is CASSLSGSAGGMNTEAFF. The CDR3 DNA follows: TGTGCCAGCAGTTTATCAGGTTCGGCAGGCGGGATGAACACTGAAGCTTTCTTT.